What follows is one T cell receptor (beta chain) and its context. Trimming took 1 base from V and 15 from J, leaving 7 bases between them. Germline V gene lookup returns CDR1 SGHVS and CDR2 FQNEAQ. The CDR3 runs 10 residues. TCRdb fed the RT-PCR reads into MiXCR, producing one record per CDR3 protein. Of about 700,000 distinct CDR3 sequences in the sample, around 14% were seen once. The sample was memory CD4+ T cells from blood. The receptor comes from a female donor in good health, serving as a healthy control. This sequence joins TRBV7-8 and TRBJ2-1; no clear D. CDR3 DNA sequence: TGTGCCAGCAGCTTAGACGGGCCGTTCTTC. Its translation is CASSLDGPFF.